Sequencing of this T cell receptor beta chain was carried out in a study of persistence of HIV-infected CD4 T cells. Study-wide background: A median of about 8 years of suppressive ART preceded sampling. Multiple blood draws of up to about 180 mL, except two donors with single leukapheresis.

V dropped 8 bases and J dropped 1 base, with 13 bases sitting between them. The CDR3 runs to 13 residues. Germline V CDR1 and CDR2: SQVTM, ANQGSEA. For this clone: Its antigen is unknown.

Overlapping HIV-1 Gag 15-mer peptides at about 1 ug per peptide per mL were used. Memory cells lacking CD40L and CD69 with high CD45RO were sorted. The libraries were made with immunoSEQ version 4 in survey mode. The method was immunoSEQ multiplex PCR; TCRdb's version includes in-frame clones alone and lacks a portion of them. The table has about 36,000 clones, approximately 78% seen once; the top ten hold approximately 1%. The receptor was isolated from an adult with HIV. The donor label of this sample is uncertain. The specimen was cultured CD4+ T cells from PBMCs, collected from a patient who received antiretroviral therapy. The chain recombines TRBV29-1 with TRBJ2-3; either TRBD1 or TRBD2 may fit D (5 bases each). CDR3 nucleotides: TGCAGCTCCGGGGCCGGGGGCACAGATACGCAGTATTTT. Its translation is CSSGAGGTDTQYF.